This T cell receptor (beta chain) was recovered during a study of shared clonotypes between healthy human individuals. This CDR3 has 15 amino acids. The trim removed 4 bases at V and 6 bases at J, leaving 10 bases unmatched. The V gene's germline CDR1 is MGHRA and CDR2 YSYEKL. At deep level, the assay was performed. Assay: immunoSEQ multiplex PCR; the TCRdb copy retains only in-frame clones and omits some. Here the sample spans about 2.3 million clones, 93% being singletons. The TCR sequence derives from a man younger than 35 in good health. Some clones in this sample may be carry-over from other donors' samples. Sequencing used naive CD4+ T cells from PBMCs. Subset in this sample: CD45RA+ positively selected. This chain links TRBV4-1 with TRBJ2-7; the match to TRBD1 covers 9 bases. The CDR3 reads CASSPTGTGRSEQYF. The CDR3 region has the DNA TGCGCCAGCAGCCCAACCGGGACAGGGAGGTCCGAGCAGTACTTC.